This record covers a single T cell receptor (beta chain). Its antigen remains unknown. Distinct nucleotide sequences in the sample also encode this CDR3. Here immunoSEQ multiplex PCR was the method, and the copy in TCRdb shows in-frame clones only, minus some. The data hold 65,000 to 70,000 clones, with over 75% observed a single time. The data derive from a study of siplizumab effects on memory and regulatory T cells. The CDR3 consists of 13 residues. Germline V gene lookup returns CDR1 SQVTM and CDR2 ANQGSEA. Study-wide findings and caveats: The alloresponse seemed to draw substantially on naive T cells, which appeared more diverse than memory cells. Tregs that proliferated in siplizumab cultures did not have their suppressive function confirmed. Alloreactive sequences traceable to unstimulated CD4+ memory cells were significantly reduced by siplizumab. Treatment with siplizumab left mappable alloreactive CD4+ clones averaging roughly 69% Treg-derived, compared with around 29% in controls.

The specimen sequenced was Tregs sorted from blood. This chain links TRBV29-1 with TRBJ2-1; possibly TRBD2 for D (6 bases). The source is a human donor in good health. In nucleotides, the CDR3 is TGCAGTGTGGACGGGAGCTCCTACAATGAGCAGTTCTTC. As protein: CSVDGSSYNEQFF.